The source of this TCR beta chain is a study of blood T cell repertoires in COVID-19. The CDR3 covers 15 residues. Germline V CDR1 and CDR2: LGHDT, YNNKEL (reference sequence). V lost 3 bases, J lost 7 bases, and 16 bases lay in between. The table came from immunoSEQ multiplex PCR; TCRdb's copy has only in-frame clones and leaves some out. The table lists more than 350,000 clones, more than 75% of them singletons. What was sequenced was peripheral blood. The chain links TRBV3-1 (or the pseudogene TRBV3-2) to TRBJ2-1; D possibly corresponds to TRBD1 (6 bases). This TCR was sampled from a woman aged 30 to 39 with COVID-19, enrolled during active disease. DNA for the CDR3: TGTGCCAGCAGCCAGACGTTACAGGGTGGTAATGAGCAGTTCTTC. This translates into CASSQTLQGGNEQFF.